This T cell receptor beta chain was observed in a study of blood T cell repertoires in COVID-19. Study as a whole: Donors in the United States, Italy and Spain gave samples during acute or convalescent COVID-19.

TCRdb's copy holds only in-frame clones and misses some; the assay was immunoSEQ multiplex PCR. The table lists about 140,000 clones, 75% to 85% of them singletons. The sample taken for sequencing was peripheral blood. The receptor was isolated from a man aged 60 to 75 with active or convalescent COVID-19.

Here the CDR3 reads CSVEAQGVWNGYTF. CDR3 nucleotides: TGCAGCGTTGAAGCACAGGGGGTTTGGAATGGCTACACCTTC. The rearrangement joins TRBV29-1 to TRBJ1-2, with 8 bases fitting TRBD1. This CDR3 contains 14 residues. The V gene's germline CDR1 is SQVTM and CDR2 ANQGSEA. The V gene end was trimmed by 1 base and the J gene end by 6 bases; junction bases not matched to a gene: 7.